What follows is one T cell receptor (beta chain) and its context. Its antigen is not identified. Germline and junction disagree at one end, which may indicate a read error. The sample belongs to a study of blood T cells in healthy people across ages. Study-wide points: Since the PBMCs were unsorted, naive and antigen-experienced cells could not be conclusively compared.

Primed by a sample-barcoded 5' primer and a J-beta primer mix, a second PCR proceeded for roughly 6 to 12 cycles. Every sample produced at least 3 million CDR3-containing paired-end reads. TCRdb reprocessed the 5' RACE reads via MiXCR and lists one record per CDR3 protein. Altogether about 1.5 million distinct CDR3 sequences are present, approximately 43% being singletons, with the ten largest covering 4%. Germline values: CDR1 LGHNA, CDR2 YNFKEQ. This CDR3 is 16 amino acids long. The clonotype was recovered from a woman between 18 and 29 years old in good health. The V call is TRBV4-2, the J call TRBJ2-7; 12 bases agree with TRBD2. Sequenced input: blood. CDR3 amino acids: CAGSQAYGTSGCEQYF. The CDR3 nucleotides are TGTGCCGGCAGCCAAGCATATGGGACTAGCGGGTGCGAGCAGTACTTC.